Shown below are 14 T cell receptor beta chains from a single sample sequenced in a study of neurological immune-mediated disorders. TCRdb analysed the 5' RACE reads with MiXCR anew, one entry per CDR3 protein. The sample includes roughly 66,000 distinct CDR3 sequences, roughly 4.9% of them seen just once. Sequencing was done on a sample of PBMCs. The receptors were sampled from a woman in her 70s with multiple sclerosis.

There are many counts of this clonotype. This rearrangement joins TRBV5-1 to TRBJ1-1, with a weak D call TRBD1 (5 bases). This CDR3 has 14 residues. The germline gives CDR1 SGHRS, CDR2 YFSETQ. V was pared by 2 bases and J by 2 bases, with 10 bases between. In DNA form, the CDR3 reads TGCGCCAGCAGCTTTTCAGGGTTCAACACTGAAGCTTTCTTT. It yields the protein CASSFSGFNTEAFF.

This clonotype was observed at least ten times. The rearrangement links TRBV5-1 to TRBJ2-7; D gene uncertain. The V gene's germline CDR1 is SGHRS and CDR2 YFSETQ. The CDR3 runs 13 residues. Trimming left V 0 bases short and J 0 bases short, with 4 bases between. The CDR3 nucleotides read TGCGCCAGCAGCTTGGGGATCTCCTACGAGCAGTACTTC. It yields the protein CASSLGISYEQYF.

This clonotype has a count of ten or more. The rearrangement links TRBV6-5 to TRBJ2-1; 14 nucleotides line up with TRBD2. Germline V gives CDR1 MNHEY, CDR2 SVGAGI. The CDR3 is 14 residues long. V shed 8 bases, J shed 9 bases, and the junction held 6 bases outside the gene matches. This CDR3 is CASGLAGGRGEQFF. The DNA for the CDR3 is TGTGCCAGCGGACTAGCGGGAGGACGGGGTGAGCAGTTCTTC.

This clonotype occurred many times. The chain couples TRBV6-6 to TRBJ1-6; D unclear. The V end lost 5 bases, the J end lost 5 bases, and 7 bases lay between the germline ends. This CDR3 is 13 amino acids long. Germline V gene data show CDR1 as MNHNY and CDR2 as SVGAGI (reference sequence). This CDR3 is CASSDRNNSPLHF. Here the CDR3 DNA reads TGTGCCAGCAGTGACCGTAATAATTCACCCCTCCACTTT.

This clonotype came up many times. V is TRBV15 and J is TRBJ2-7; D not certain. Germline-derived CDR1 and CDR2 are LNHNV and YYDKDF (reference sequence). There are 13 residues in the CDR3. V was trimmed by 0 bases and J by 6 bases, leaving 9 bases between them. The CDR3 here is CATSREVGIEQYF. As DNA, the CDR3 is TGTGCCACCAGCAGAGAGGTAGGGATCGAGCAGTACTTC. The variable domain in full, completed from reference TRBV15 and TRBJ2-7, reads DAMVIQNPRYQVTQFGKPVTLSCSQTLNHNVMYWYQQKSSQAPKLLFHYYDKDFNNEADTPDNFQSRRPNTSFCFLDIRSPGLGDTAMYLCATSREVGIEQYFGPGTRLTVT.

This clonotype was detected many times. The chain combines TRBV28 with TRBJ2-7, with TRBD1 identical over 12 bases. V lost 2 bases to trimming and J lost 7 bases; unmatched junction nucleotides: 6. The CDR3 has 15 residues. Germline CDR1 reads MDHEN; CDR2 reads SYDVKM. Here the CDR3 reads CASSLAGTGGREQYF. DNA of the CDR3: TGTGCCAGCAGTTTAGCCGGGACAGGGGGCCGTGAGCAGTACTTC.

V usage is TRBV6-6 and J usage is TRBJ1-2; TRBD1 agrees at 10 bases. Unmatched junction bases numbered 5, after V lost 5 bases and J lost 2 bases. Looked up from germline, CDR1 is MNHNY and CDR2 is SVGAGI (reference sequence). This CDR3 spans 15 amino acids. The CDR3 bases are TGTGCCAGCAGTGGCAGACAGGGGGCAAACTATGGCTACACCTTC. This translates into CASSGRQGANYGYTF.

This clonotype showed up many times. The DNA of the CDR3 is TGCAGTGCTAGAGATGGGAGTCGGGATTTATATAGCAATCAGCCCCAGCATTTT. Protein sequence: CSARDGSRDLYSNQPQHF. This chain connects TRBV20-1 to TRBJ1-5, with D uncertain. Trimming removed 0 bases from V and 0 bases from J, with 18 bases in between. The CDR3 sequence is 18 residues long. Per the germline V gene, CDR1 is DFQATT and CDR2 is SNEGSKA (reference sequence).

This clonotype came up many times. The genes are TRBV7-2 and TRBJ2-1; 8 nucleotides line up with TRBD2. Germline CDR1 reads SGHTA; CDR2 reads FQGNSA. V dropped 5 bases and J dropped 4; count of bases not matched to a gene: 10. There are 16 residues in the CDR3. This chain's CDR3 is CASSVFSGTPYNEQFF. Here the CDR3 DNA reads TGTGCCAGCAGCGTGTTTAGCGGGACCCCTTACAATGAGCAGTTCTTC.

This clonotype was counted ten times or more. The chain couples TRBV20-1 to TRBJ1-4, with TRBD1 matching over 8 bases. This CDR3 is built from 13 residues. The V gene's germline CDR1 is DFQATT and CDR2 SNEGSKA (reference sequence). J lost 8 bases, V lost 2 bases, and 4 bases had no gene match. The CDR3 DNA is TGCAGTGCTAGACAGGGGGCTGGGGAAAAACTGTTTTTT. Amino acid sequence: CSARQGAGEKLFF.

This clonotype showed up many times. The chain combines TRBV20-1 with TRBJ1-2, with 7 bases identical to TRBD1. The CDR3 extends over 13 amino acids. CDR1 DFQATT and CDR2 SNEGSKA come from the germline V gene (reference sequence). V was clipped by 3 bases and J by 3 bases; unmatched bases: 4. Here the CDR3 reads CSARGGTDYGYTF. Written as DNA, the CDR3 is TGCAGTGCTAGGGGAGGGACAGACTATGGCTACACCTTC.

This clonotype was seen ten or more times. V is TRBV28 and J is TRBJ2-1, with a tentative D call TRBD1 (5 bases). Germline V CDR1 and CDR2: MDHEN, SYDVKM. The CDR3 runs 15 residues. Trimming shortened V by 3 bases and J by 5 bases, and 14 bases separated the two germline ends. The chain's CDR3 is CASSLVGQGNNEQFF. CDR3 DNA sequence: TGTGCCAGCAGTTTGGTCGGGCAGGGAAACAATGAGCAGTTCTTC.

Ten or more counts support this clonotype. This chain connects TRBV7-2 to TRBJ2-1, with D possibly being TRBD2 (6 bases). This CDR3 spans 18 amino acids. V was trimmed by 5 bases and J by 0 bases, leaving 20 bases between them. Germline-derived CDR1 and CDR2 are SGHTA and FQGNSA. CDR3 sequence reads: CASSRTSLALSSYNEQFF. Written as DNA, the CDR3 is TGTGCCAGCAGCAGAACCTCGCTAGCGCTGAGCTCCTACAATGAGCAGTTCTTC. The full variable domain, in which reference TRBV7-2 and TRBJ2-1 provide the parts outside the CDR3, is GAGVSQSPSNKVTEKGKDVELRCDPISGHTALYWYRQSLGQGLEFLIYFQGNSAPDKSGLPSDRFSAERTGGSVSTLTIQRTQQEDSAVYLCASSRTSLALSSYNEQFFGPGTRLTVL.

This clonotype was counted a few times. The chain carries TRBV6-5 and TRBJ2-2, with TRBD1 as a possible D gene (5 bases). Trimming cost V 7 bases and J 6 bases, with 12 bases left between them. The CDR3 has 13 residues. Germline loops: CDR1 MNHEY, CDR2 SVGAGI. CDR3 nucleotide sequence: TGTGCCAGCACTAAAGGGGTGGCCGGGGAGCTGTTTTTT. This encodes CASTKGVAGELFF.